Each of the 2 T cell receptor beta chains below was sequenced from the same sample in a study of blood T cell repertoires in COVID-19. Assay used: immunoSEQ multiplex PCR; TCRdb lists only in-frame clones, some missing. The repertoire has about 120,000 clones, 90% of them found once; the top ten carry 3.8%. Sequenced material: peripheral blood. These TCRs come from an older woman with COVID-19, enrolled during active disease.

The V gene is TRBV2, the J gene TRBJ2-7, with D possibly matching TRBD1 (6 bases). This CDR3 has 13 residues. The V end lost 7 bases, the J end lost 3 bases, and 13 bases lay between the germline ends. Germline assignment: CDR1 SNHLY and CDR2 FYNNEI. CDR3 bases: TGTGCCAGCACTTCAGGGGCCGGCTACGAGCAGTACTTC. This translates into CASTSGAGYEQYF.

This clone was counted between two and nine times. The chain couples TRBV7-3 to TRBJ1-5; D unclear. CDR1 SGHTA and CDR2 FQGTGA come from the germline V gene. The CDR3 spans 15 residues. Between the trimmed V and J ends, which lost 5 bases and 3 bases, there was a span of 14 bases. CDR3 bases: TGTGCCAGCAGCCTAGACGGGATGTCCAATCAGCCCCAGCATTTT. Translating gives CASSLDGMSNQPQHF.